This T cell receptor beta chain stems from a study of cytomegalovirus exposure and HLA in healthy donors. Findings and caveats of the study: Later analysis placed DRB1 highest and HLA-C lowest in TCR association rates, which differed by HLA locus. V- and J-gene trimming of TCR beta was linked (in a later analysis) to a missense DCLRE1C variant.

On this clone itself: Its antigen is currently unknown.

PCR amplification relied on 60 Vbeta primers (plus 13 Jbeta primers). Repertoires were generated with immunoSEQ multiplex PCR, while TCRdb's copy carries only in-frame clones and drops some. The sample comprises roughly 82,000 clones, around 70% of which are singletons, and roughly 10% rests with the top ten. Source material: PBMCs. The sequence came from a woman aged 40-49 years in good health and CMV-seropositive.

The CDR3 bases are TGTGCCTGGAACCCCGGAGCCTACGAGCAGTACTTC. This sequence encodes CAWNPGAYEQYF. The chain combines TRBV30 with TRBJ2-7; unclear D gene. The CDR3 runs to 12 residues. Trimming took 4 bases from V and 2 from J, leaving 9 bases between them. Germline CDR1 reads GTSNPN; CDR2 reads SVGIG (reference sequence).